This T cell receptor (beta chain) came from a study of T cell responses to AZD1222 COVID-19 vaccine. Study observations and caveats: When two AZD1222 doses had been given, Spike-specific TCR breadth and depth rose.

TCRdb's table, derived via immunoSEQ multiplex PCR, lists solely in-frame clones and lacks some. The sample has about 190,000 clones; approximately 94% are singletons. With respect to this clone: The antigen is unknown.

Germline CDR1 is MGHRA and CDR2 is YSYEKL. V was clipped by 5 bases and J by 0 bases, with 11 bases between them. This CDR3 comprises 15 residues. The source material was peripheral blood, sampled on day 0 of AZD1222 vaccination. This TCR was sampled from an adult in good health. The rearrangement uses TRBV4-1 and TRBJ2-1; a weak D match, TRBD2 (5 bases). This CDR3 reads CASSEGPSSYNEQFF. The CDR3 region has the DNA TGCGCCAGCAGCGAGGGCCCTAGCTCCTACAATGAGCAGTTCTTC.